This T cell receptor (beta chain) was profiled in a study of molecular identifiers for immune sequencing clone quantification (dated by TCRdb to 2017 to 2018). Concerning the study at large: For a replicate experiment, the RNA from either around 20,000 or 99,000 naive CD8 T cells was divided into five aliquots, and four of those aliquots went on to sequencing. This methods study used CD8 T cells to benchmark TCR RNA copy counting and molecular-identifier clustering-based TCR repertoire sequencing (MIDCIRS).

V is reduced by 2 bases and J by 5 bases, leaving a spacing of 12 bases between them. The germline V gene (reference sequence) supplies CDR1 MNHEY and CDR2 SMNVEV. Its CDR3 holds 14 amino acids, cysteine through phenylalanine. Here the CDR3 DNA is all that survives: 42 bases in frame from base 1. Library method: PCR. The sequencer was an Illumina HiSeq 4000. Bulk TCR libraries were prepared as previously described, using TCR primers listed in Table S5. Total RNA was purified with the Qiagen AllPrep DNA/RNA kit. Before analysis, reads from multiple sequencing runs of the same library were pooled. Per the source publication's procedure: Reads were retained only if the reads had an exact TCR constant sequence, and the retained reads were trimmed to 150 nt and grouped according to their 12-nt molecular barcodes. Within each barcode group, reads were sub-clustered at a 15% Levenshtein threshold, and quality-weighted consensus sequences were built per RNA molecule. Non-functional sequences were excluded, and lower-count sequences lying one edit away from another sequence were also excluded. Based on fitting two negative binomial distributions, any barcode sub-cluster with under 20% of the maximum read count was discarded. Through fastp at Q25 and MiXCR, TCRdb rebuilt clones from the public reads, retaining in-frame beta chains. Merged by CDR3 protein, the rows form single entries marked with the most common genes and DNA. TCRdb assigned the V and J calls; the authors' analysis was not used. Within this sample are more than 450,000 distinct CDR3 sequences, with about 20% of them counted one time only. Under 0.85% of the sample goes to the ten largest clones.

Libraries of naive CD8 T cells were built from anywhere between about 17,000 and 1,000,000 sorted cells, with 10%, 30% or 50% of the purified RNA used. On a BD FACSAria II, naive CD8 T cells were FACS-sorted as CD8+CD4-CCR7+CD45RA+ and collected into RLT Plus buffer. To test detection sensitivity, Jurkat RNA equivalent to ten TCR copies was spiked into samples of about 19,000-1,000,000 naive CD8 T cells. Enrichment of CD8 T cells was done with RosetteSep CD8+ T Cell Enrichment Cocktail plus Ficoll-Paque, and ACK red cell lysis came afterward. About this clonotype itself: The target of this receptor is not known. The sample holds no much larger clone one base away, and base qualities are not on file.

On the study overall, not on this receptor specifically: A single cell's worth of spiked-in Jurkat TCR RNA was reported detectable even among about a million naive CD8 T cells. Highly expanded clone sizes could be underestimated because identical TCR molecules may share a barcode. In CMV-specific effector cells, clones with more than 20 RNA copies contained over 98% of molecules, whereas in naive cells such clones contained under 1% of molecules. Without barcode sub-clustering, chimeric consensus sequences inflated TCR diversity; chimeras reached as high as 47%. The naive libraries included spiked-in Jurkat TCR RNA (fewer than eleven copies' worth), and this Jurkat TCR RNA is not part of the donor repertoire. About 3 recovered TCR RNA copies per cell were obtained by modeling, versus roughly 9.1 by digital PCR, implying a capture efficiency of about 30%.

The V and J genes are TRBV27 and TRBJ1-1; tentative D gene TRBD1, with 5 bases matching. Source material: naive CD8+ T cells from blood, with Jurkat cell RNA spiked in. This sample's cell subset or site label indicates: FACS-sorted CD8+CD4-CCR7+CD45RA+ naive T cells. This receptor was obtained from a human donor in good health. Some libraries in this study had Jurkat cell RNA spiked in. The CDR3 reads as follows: CASSLMGGWTEAFF. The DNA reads TGTGCCAGCAGTTTAATGGGGGGGTGGACTGAAGCTTTCTTT.